The 24 T cell receptor beta chains reported below all come from one sample, sequenced in a study of human T cells and chemical hapten exposure. Described time point: patch test 1, 2 weeks after DPC sensitization. Treatment specified: therapeutic diphenylcyclopropenone sensitization with weekly scalp DPC. MiXCR, run by TCRdb on the RACE reads, gives a single entry per CDR3 protein. Of under 200,000 distinct CDR3 sequences detected, roughly 15% appear once; the ten largest clones hold about 1.7%. The source was whole blood, collected in connection with sensitization to the hapten diphenylcyclopropenone (DPC). Receptor source: a woman in her twenties or thirties with alopecia areata. Some clones in this sample may be carry-over from other donors' samples.

This chain connects TRBV5-4 to TRBJ2-7, with TRBD1 matching 12 bases. The CDR3 spans 15 residues. V lost 4 bases, J lost 6 bases, and 8 bases stayed unmatched. Germline V gene lookup returns CDR1 SGHNT and CDR2 YYREEE (reference sequence). CDR3 sequence reads: CASSPGGQGAPEQYF. CDR3 nucleotides: TGTGCCAGCAGCCCGGGGGGACAGGGGGCCCCCGAGCAGTACTTC.

This clonotype was counted ten times or more. The V gene is TRBV9, the J gene TRBJ2-5, with 7 positions matching TRBD2. The germline CDR1 and CDR2 sequences are SGDLS and YYNGEE. Losses at the gene ends were 0 bases for V and 3 bases for J; bases not matched to a gene: 5. This CDR3 has 15 amino acids. CDR3 sequence: CASSVGAGVKETQYF. CDR3 bases: TGTGCCAGCAGCGTAGGTGCGGGGGTCAAAGAGACCCAGTACTTC.

This chain joins TRBV6-5 and TRBJ2-1, with D possibly being TRBD2 (5 bases). The V gene lost 8 bases and the J gene lost 1 base, with 15 bases spanning the gap. From germline, CDR1 is MNHEY and CDR2 SVGAGI. This CDR3 contains 15 residues. In nucleotides, the CDR3 is TGTGCCAGCGCCATAGACTCGGGGTCCTACAATGAGCAGTTCTTC. Translating it yields CASAIDSGSYNEQFF.

This clonotype was picked up many times. This chain uses TRBV7-9 with TRBJ1-5; D uncertain. V was cut by 1 base and J by 3 bases, with 7 bases left in between. The CDR3 is made up of 14 amino acids. CDR1 and CDR2 from the germline V gene are SEHNR and FQNEAQ (reference sequence). Here the CDR3 DNA reads TGTGCCAGCAGCTTAGAGGGCGCCAATCAGCCCCAGCATTTT. Translated: CASSLEGANQPQHF.

V gene TRBV27 combines with J gene TRBJ1-6; TRBD1 might be the D (6 bases). Per the germline V gene, CDR1 is MNHEY and CDR2 is SMNVEV (reference sequence). The CDR3 is 14 amino acids. The ends were cut back, 5 bases at V and 5 bases at J, with 10 bases in the middle. The CDR3 coding sequence is TGTGCCAGCAGTCCCTGGACAGATAATTCACCCCTCCACTTT. This translates into CASSPWTDNSPLHF.

This clonotype was seen a few times. V is TRBV5-4 and J is TRBJ2-3; 13 bases align to TRBD2. The CDR3 loop spans 16 amino acids. The junction had 9 bases not matched to a gene; V was cut back by 5 bases and J by 6 bases. Germline V lookup: CDR1 SGHNT, CDR2 YYREEE (reference sequence). In DNA, the CDR3 is TGTGCCAGCAGAGTACTAGCGGGAGGGCCGGGTGATACGCAGTATTTT. Its translation: CASRVLAGGPGDTQYF.

The chain couples TRBV2 to TRBJ1-1; D remains ambiguous. Germline V CDR1 and CDR2: SNHLY, FYNNEI. V was trimmed by 7 bases and J by 1 base, leaving 7 bases between them. CDR3 length equals 12 residues. Here the CDR3 DNA reads TGTGCCAGCACTCAGGAGAACACTGAAGCTTTCTTT. Its translation is CASTQENTEAFF.

This clonotype has only a few counts. This sequence joins TRBV2 and TRBJ2-7, with D tentatively TRBD1 or TRBD2 (7 bases each). With 0 bases removed from V and 11 bases from J, the gap between germline ends came to 20 bases. CDR1 SNHLY and CDR2 FYNNEI come from the germline V gene. The CDR3 extends over 15 amino acids. CDR3 bases: TGTGCCAGCAGTGAAGCGCAAAGCGGGACAGCCAGGGAGTACTTC. It specifies CASSEAQSGTAREYF.

This clonotype has more than one count but fewer than ten. For the CDR3, the DNA is TGTGCCATCAGTAAAGAGTCGGGATTCCAAGAGACCCAGTACTTC. Translated, it gives CAISKESGFQETQYF. This chain uses TRBV10-3 with TRBJ2-5; the D gene is possibly TRBD2 (5 bases). V lost 5 bases to trimming and J lost 1 base, with 14 bases between them. CDR1 is ENHRY and CDR2 is SYGVKD in the germline V gene. The CDR3 is 15 amino acids.

The table lists this clonotype with a few counts. This sequence joins TRBV20-1 and TRBJ2-3, with 7 bases fitting TRBD1. This CDR3 has 14 residues. V was clipped by 3 bases and J by 1 base; unmatched bases: 4. Germline V gene data show CDR1 as DFQATT and CDR2 as SNEGSKA (reference sequence). CDR3 in DNA: TGCAGTGCTAGTCGGACAGGTCGCACAGATACGCAGTATTTT. This translates into CSASRTGRTDTQYF.

This clonotype was counted between two and nine times. CDR3 amino acids: CASSSHRGQPQHF. In DNA, the CDR3 is TGTGCCAGCAGCTCCCACAGGGGACAGCCCCAGCATTTT. The chain couples TRBV7-2 to TRBJ1-5; 7 bases fit TRBD1. The germline CDR1 and CDR2 sequences are SGHTA and FQGNSA. The CDR3 contains 13 residues. V lost 4 bases and J lost 7; bases outside the gene matches: 4.

This clonotype came up a few times. The chain employs TRBV5-1 and TRBJ1-1; D possibly corresponds to TRBD1 (6 bases). CDR3 length: 14 amino acids. The germline V gene has CDR1 SGHRS and CDR2 YFSETQ. The germline V and J ends were trimmed by 2 bases and 6 bases, with 14 bases remaining between them. The CDR3 DNA reads as TGCGCCAGCAGCTTAGGCAGGGGTACGCCTGAAGCTTTCTTT. This translates into CASSLGRGTPEAFF.

The chain employs TRBV4-3 and TRBJ1-1; D remains ambiguous. Trimming removed 0 bases at V and 0 bases at J, with 8 bases between. The length of the CDR3 is 15 residues. From germline, CDR1 is LGHNA and CDR2 YSLEER. CDR3 in amino acids: CASSQDRLLNTEAFF. The CDR3 DNA reads TGCGCCAGCAGCCAAGATAGACTGCTGAACACTGAAGCTTTCTTT.

This chain connects TRBV12-3 or TRBV12-4 to TRBJ2-1; D gene unclear. V lost 2 bases and J lost 10, with 12 bases in between. The CDR3 has 13 residues. CDR3 in amino acids: CASSLNAFEEQFF. In nucleotides, the CDR3 is TGTGCCAGCAGTTTAAACGCCTTCGAAGAGCAGTTCTTC.

In this sample, this clonotype turned up a few times. V and J are TRBV4-2 and TRBJ2-7, with 10 bases matching TRBD1. Germline CDR1 is LGHNA and CDR2 is YNFKEQ. V shed 4 bases and J 3 bases; nucleotides not matched to a gene: 6. CDR3 length: 15 residues. As DNA, the CDR3 is TGTGCCAGCAGCCGAACCGGGACAGGGGACTACGAGCAGTACTTC. Translation: CASSRTGTGDYEQYF.

This clonotype was seen ten or more times. The J gene is TRBJ1-4, the V gene TRBV29-1, with a tentative D call TRBD1 (5 bases). V shed 0 bases and J shed 5 bases, with 13 bases lying between them. The CDR3 is made up of 15 amino acids. Germline CDR1 SQVTM, CDR2 ANQGSEA. CDR3 loop: CSVEDPTEENEKLFF. DNA of the CDR3: TGCAGCGTTGAAGACCCGACAGAAGAAAATGAAAAACTGTTTTTT.

V usage is TRBV6-6 and J usage is TRBJ2-5, with D maybe TRBD2 (6 bases). V was trimmed by 2 bases and J by 5 bases, leaving 18 bases between them. CDR1 MNHNY and CDR2 SVGAGI come from the germline V gene (reference sequence). The length of the CDR3 is 16 residues. The CDR3 is CASSYPPGRGSETQYF. The DNA for the CDR3 is TGTGCCAGCAGTTACCCTCCGGGGCGGGGCAGTGAGACCCAGTACTTC.

This clonotype was seen a few times. The chain combines TRBV7-6 with TRBJ2-5; 9 positions agree with TRBD1. This CDR3 has 15 residues. V lost 1 base to trimming and J lost 3 bases; unmatched junction nucleotides: 3. Germline V gene lookup returns CDR1 SGHVS and CDR2 FNYEAQ. CDR3 DNA: TGTGCCAGCAGCTTAGACGGGACAGGGAAAGAGACCCAGTACTTC. This sequence encodes CASSLDGTGKETQYF.

This clonotype was counted a few times. The chain employs TRBV18 and TRBJ2-3; perhaps TRBD2 as D (5 bases). CDR1 is KGHSH and CDR2 is LQKENI in the germline V gene. The CDR3 is 15 residues long. Trimming stripped 4 bases from V and 0 bases from J, with 11 bases between. The chain's CDR3 is CASSRGILSTDTQYF. The CDR3 nucleotides are TGTGCCAGCTCACGAGGGATTCTTAGCACAGATACGCAGTATTTT.

The chain uses TRBV5-1 and TRBJ2-1; unclear D gene. Germline-derived CDR1 and CDR2 are SGHRS and YFSETQ. This CDR3 is built from 16 residues. V shed 0 bases and J shed 9 bases, with 19 bases lying between them. The CDR3 spells CASSLEAALVSSEQFF. CDR3 coding DNA: TGCGCCAGCAGCTTGGAAGCTGCGCTAGTATCCAGTGAGCAGTTCTTC.

This clonotype showed up just a few times. V usage is TRBV4-1 and J usage is TRBJ2-5; a possible D gene is TRBD2 (5 bases). Trimming removed 5 bases at V and 5 bases at J, with 9 bases between. The CDR3 sequence is 12 residues long. Germline V gene data show CDR1 as MGHRA and CDR2 as YSYEKL. The CDR3 DNA reads TGCGCCAGCAGCTACACGGGGGAGACCCAGTACTTC. This codes for CASSYTGETQYF.

This clonotype was observed many times. The V gene is TRBV29-1, the J gene TRBJ1-5; D ambiguous. In germline, CDR1 is SQVTM, CDR2 ANQGSEA. V gave up 7 bases and J gave up 5 bases, with 6 bases separating them. This CDR3 region has 10 residues. This chain's CDR3 is CSGADQPQHF. Here the CDR3 DNA reads TGCAGCGGGGCCGATCAGCCCCAGCATTTT.

The V and J genes are TRBV3-1 and TRBJ2-5, with 8 bases matching TRBD1. V shed 5 bases, J shed 5 bases, and the junction held 16 bases outside the gene matches. The CDR3 has 17 residues. Per germline, CDR1 LGHDT and CDR2 YNNKEL (reference sequence). CDR3 sequence (DNA): TGTGCCAGCAGCTCACAGGGGGAGGCACCAAGCGAGGAGACCCAGTACTTC. It translates to CASSSQGEAPSEETQYF.

The chain recombines TRBV6-2 or TRBV6-3 with TRBJ2-7, with 9 bases aligning to TRBD1. The trim removed 0 bases at V and 5 bases at J, leaving 8 bases unmatched. The CDR3 has 16 amino acids. Germline V gives CDR1 MNHEY, CDR2 SVGEGT. CDR3 DNA: TGTGCCAGCAGTTACTCCAGCGGGACAGGGATCCACGAGCAGTACTTC. It yields the protein CASSYSSGTGIHEQYF.